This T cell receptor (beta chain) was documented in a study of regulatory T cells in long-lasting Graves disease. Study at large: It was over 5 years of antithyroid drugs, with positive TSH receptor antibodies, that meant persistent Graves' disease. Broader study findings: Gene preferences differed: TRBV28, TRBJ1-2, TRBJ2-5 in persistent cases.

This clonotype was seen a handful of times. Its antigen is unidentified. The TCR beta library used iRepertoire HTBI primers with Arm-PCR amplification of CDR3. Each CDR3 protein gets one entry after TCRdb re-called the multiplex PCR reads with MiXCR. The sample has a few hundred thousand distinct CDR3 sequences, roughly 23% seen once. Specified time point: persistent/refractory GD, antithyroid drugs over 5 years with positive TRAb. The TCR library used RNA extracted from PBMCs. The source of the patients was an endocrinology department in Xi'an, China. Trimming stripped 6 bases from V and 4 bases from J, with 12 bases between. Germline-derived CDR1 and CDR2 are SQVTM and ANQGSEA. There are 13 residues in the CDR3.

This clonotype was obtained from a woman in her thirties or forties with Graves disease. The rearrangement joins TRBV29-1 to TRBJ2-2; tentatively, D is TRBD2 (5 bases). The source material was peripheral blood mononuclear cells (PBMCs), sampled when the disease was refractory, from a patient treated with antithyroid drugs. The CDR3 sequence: CSVSGNSTGELFF. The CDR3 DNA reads TGCAGCGTAAGCGGAAACTCCACCGGGGAGCTGTTTTTT.